The next 17 T cell receptor beta chains were all read from a single sample in a study of cytomegalovirus exposure and HLA in healthy donors (dated by TCRdb to about 2017). The library was generated by the immunoSEQ multiplex PCR assay. For the multiplex PCR, a mixture combining 60 forward primers for TCR Vbeta segments and 13 reverse primers for TCR Jbeta segments was used. In TCRdb, the immuneACCESS table is reduced to in-frame sequences with V and J assigned. These tables do not hold every clone; where another copy was compared, an unresolved V gene accounts for under half, and the others remain unexplained. The sample includes about 90,000 clones, with about 81% observed a single time. The biggest ten clones account for 2% to 2.5% of the sample. Sample: PBMCs. The receptors originated from a man younger than 35 in good health and CMV-seronegative.

The V call is TRBV11-2, the J call TRBJ2-7; possibly TRBD2 for D (5 bases). Trimming shortened V by 6 bases and J by 0 bases, and 15 bases separated the two germline ends. Per germline, CDR1 SGHAT and CDR2 FQNNGV. CDR3 length: 15 amino acids. The CDR3 DNA sequence: TGTGCCAGCAGTCCTGGGCCGGACTCCTCCTACGAGCAGTACTTC. It encodes CASSPGPDSSYEQYF.

The chain uses TRBV6-5 and TRBJ1-3, with TRBD1 matching over 8 bases. Trimming cost V 11 bases and J 4 bases; bases outside gene matches: 7. The CDR3 runs 13 residues. CDR1 is MNHEY, CDR2 SVGAGI, per germline. This CDR3 is CALGRGQGNTIYF. The CDR3 nucleotides read TGTGCCCTCGGCAGGGGGCAAGGAAACACCATATATTTT.

The chain recombines TRBV9 with TRBJ1-1; D gene unclear. CDR1 and CDR2 from the germline V gene are SGDLS and YYNGEE. V was cut by 0 bases and J by 6 bases, with 9 bases left in between. This CDR3 comprises 13 residues. The CDR3: CASSVVVASEAFF. In nucleotides, the CDR3 is TGTGCCAGCAGCGTAGTAGTAGCCTCTGAAGCTTTCTTT.

The chain links TRBV6-5 to TRBJ1-5, with D possibly TRBD1 on 6 matching bases. Germline CDR1 is MNHEY and CDR2 is SVGAGI. This CDR3 is built from 13 residues. The V end was cut by 7 bases, the J end by 2 bases, with 9 bases between. As DNA, the CDR3 is TGTGCCAGCACGCCAGGGGGCAATCAGCCCCAGCATTTT. It codes for CASTPGGNQPQHF.

The chain combines TRBV5-6 with TRBJ1-1; 7 positions match TRBD1. In germline, CDR1 is SGHDT, CDR2 YYEEEE. Unmatched junction bases numbered 10, after V lost 4 bases and J lost 4 bases. The CDR3 has 15 amino acids. CDR3 bases: TGTGCCAGCAGCCCTCGACAGGGAATAGGCACTGAAGCTTTCTTT. Its translation is CASSPRQGIGTEAFF.

The chain joins TRBV5-1 to TRBJ2-1; a possible D gene is TRBD2 (6 bases). V lost 6 bases, J lost 2 bases, and 18 bases lay in between. This CDR3 is built from 16 residues. Germline-derived CDR1 and CDR2 are SGHRS and YFSETQ. CDR3 in DNA: TGCGCCAGCATGCCCCGGCAGGAGGGCGCCTACAATGAGCAGTTCTTC. It translates to CASMPRQEGAYNEQFF.

This rearrangement joins TRBV30 to TRBJ1-5, with 7 bases identical to TRBD1. This CDR3 is 13 amino acids long. Germline CDR1 and CDR2: GTSNPN and SVGIG (reference sequence). The V and J ends lost 1 base and 7 bases, in that order; junction bases with no gene match: 4. CDR3: CAWSAAGGQPQHF. CDR3 nucleotide sequence: TGTGCCTGGAGTGCGGCAGGGGGACAGCCCCAGCATTTT.

J is TRBJ1-2 and V is TRBV5-1, with D possibly being TRBD1 (5 bases). Germline lookup yields CDR1 SGHRS and CDR2 YFSETQ. The V end lost 4 bases, the J end lost 3 bases, and 19 bases lay between the germline ends. The CDR3 runs 16 residues. The CDR3 sequence: CASSPVGGGVDYGYTF. CDR3 nucleotide sequence: TGCGCCAGCAGCCCTGTTGGGGGGGGAGTCGACTATGGCTACACCTTC. Supplemented by reference TRBV5-1 and TRBJ1-2, the full variable domain reads KAGVTQTPRYLIKTRGQQVTLSCSPISGHRSVSWYQQTPGQGLQFLFEYFSETQRNKGNFPGRFSGRQFSNSRSEMNVSTLELGDSALYLCASSPVGGGVDYGYTFGSGTRLTVV.

The V and J genes are TRBV19 and TRBJ1-2, with D perhaps TRBD1 (6 bases). V lost 8 bases and J 5 bases, leaving 15 bases between the germline ends. Germline CDR1 is LNHDA and CDR2 is SQIVND (reference sequence). The CDR3 consists of 13 residues. The CDR3 spells CASLPRDKYGYTF. The CDR3 nucleotides read TGTGCCAGTTTACCCCGGGACAAGTATGGCTACACCTTC.

The gene calls are TRBV14 and TRBJ2-7; tentatively, D is TRBD2 (6 bases). CDR1 is SGHDN, CDR2 FVKESK, per germline. This CDR3 spans 15 amino acids. V was trimmed by 2 bases and J by 2 bases, leaving 13 bases between them. The CDR3 DNA reads TGTGCCAGCAGCCAAATAACTAGCTCTCCCTACGAGCAGTACTTC. It encodes CASSQITSSPYEQYF.

The chain joins TRBV18 to TRBJ2-5; TRBD1 matches 8 bases. V shed 4 bases, J shed 1 base, and the junction held 8 bases outside the gene matches. CDR1 and CDR2 from the germline V gene are KGHSH and LQKENI. The CDR3 sequence is 16 residues long. This CDR3 reads CASSRGRGQGQETQYF. CDR3 nucleotide sequence: TGTGCCAGCTCACGGGGTCGTGGACAGGGCCAAGAGACCCAGTACTTC.

This sequence joins TRBV9 and TRBJ2-1, with 12 bases matching TRBD2. The germline V gene has CDR1 SGDLS and CDR2 YYNGEE. This CDR3 comprises 15 residues. Trimming took 2 bases from V and 9 from J; bases not matched to a gene: 6. The CDR3 DNA follows: TGTGCCAGCAGCGTTACTAGCGGGAGGCAGCGTGAGCAGTTCTTC. Its translation: CASSVTSGRQREQFF. The variable domain in full, completed from reference TRBV9 and TRBJ2-1, reads DSGVTQTPKHLITATGQRVTLRCSPRSGDLSVYWYQQSLDQGLQFLIQYYNGEERAKGNILERFSAQQFPDLHSELNLSSLELGDSALYFCASSVTSGRQREQFFGPGTRLTVL.

J is TRBJ2-1 and V is TRBV10-2; TRBD2 matches at 8 bases. The V gene's germline CDR1 is WSHSY and CDR2 SAAADI. The CDR3 runs to 14 residues. The J segment lost 6 bases and the V segment lost 9 bases, leaving 10 bases of the junction unmatched. The CDR3 is CASLTSASVNEQFF. CDR3 bases: TGCGCCAGTCTGACTAGCGCGAGTGTCAATGAGCAGTTCTTC.

This chain joins TRBV6-1 and TRBJ2-1; TRBD2 aligns across 7 bases. V dropped 6 bases and J dropped 7; count of bases not matched to a gene: 12. The CDR3 runs to 15 residues. In germline, CDR1 is MNHNS, CDR2 SASEGT. The CDR3: CASSDWSGIMNEQFF. The CDR3 coding sequence is TGTGCCAGCAGCGACTGGAGCGGGATCATGAATGAGCAGTTCTTC.

This clone occurred once. This chain connects TRBV10-2 to TRBJ2-1; perhaps TRBD1 as D (5 bases). This CDR3 has 15 amino acids. Germline CDR1 reads WSHSY; CDR2 reads SAAADI. V gave up 4 bases and J gave up 5 bases, with 15 bases separating them. CDR3 protein: CASSASYRGNNEQFF. CDR3 coding DNA: TGCGCCAGCAGTGCCTCCTATAGGGGAAACAATGAGCAGTTCTTC.

The V and J genes are TRBV19 and TRBJ2-7, with D possibly TRBD1 on 7 matching bases. The CDR3 spans 14 residues. Deletions cut 5 bases from V and 5 bases from J, with 16 bases between. Germline values: CDR1 LNHDA, CDR2 SQIVND (reference sequence). The DNA for the CDR3 is TGTGCCAGTAGTCTCAGGAGGGGACAGAACGAGCAGTACTTC. Encoded protein: CASSLRRGQNEQYF.

This chain joins TRBV14 and TRBJ2-7, with D hard to call. The germline V and J ends were trimmed by 1 base and 6 bases, with 10 bases remaining between them. In germline, CDR1 is SGHDN, CDR2 FVKESK. The CDR3 length is 13 residues. The CDR3, as DNA: TGTGCCAGCAGCCAAGTAGTCTACGGCGAGCAGTACTTC. Protein sequence: CASSQVVYGEQYF.